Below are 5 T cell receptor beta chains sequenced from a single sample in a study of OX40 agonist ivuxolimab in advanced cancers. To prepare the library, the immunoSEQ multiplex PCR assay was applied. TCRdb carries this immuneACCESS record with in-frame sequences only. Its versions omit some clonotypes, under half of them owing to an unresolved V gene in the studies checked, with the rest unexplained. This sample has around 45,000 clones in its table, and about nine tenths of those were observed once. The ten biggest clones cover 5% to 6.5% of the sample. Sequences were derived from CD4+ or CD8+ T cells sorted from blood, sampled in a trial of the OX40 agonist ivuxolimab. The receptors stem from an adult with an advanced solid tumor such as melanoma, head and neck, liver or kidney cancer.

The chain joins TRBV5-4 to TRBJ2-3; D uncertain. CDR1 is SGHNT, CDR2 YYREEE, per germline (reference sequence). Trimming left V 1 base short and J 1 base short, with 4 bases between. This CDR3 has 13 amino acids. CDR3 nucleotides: TGTGCCAGCAGCTTGTGGGGCACAGATACGCAGTATTTT. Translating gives CASSLWGTDTQYF.

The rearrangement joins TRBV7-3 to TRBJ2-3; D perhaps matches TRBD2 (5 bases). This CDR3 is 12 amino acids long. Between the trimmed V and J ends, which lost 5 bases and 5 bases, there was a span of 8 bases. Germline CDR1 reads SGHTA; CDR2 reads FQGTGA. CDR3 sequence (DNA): TGTGCCAGCAGCACCGAGGGAGATACGCAGTATTTT. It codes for CASSTEGDTQYF. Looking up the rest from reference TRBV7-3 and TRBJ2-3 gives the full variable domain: GAGVSQTPSNKVTEKGKYVELRCDPISGHTALYWYRQSLGQGPEFLIYFQGTGAADDSGLPNDRFFAVRPEGSVSTLKIQRTERGDSAVYLCASSTEGDTQYFGPGTRLTVL.

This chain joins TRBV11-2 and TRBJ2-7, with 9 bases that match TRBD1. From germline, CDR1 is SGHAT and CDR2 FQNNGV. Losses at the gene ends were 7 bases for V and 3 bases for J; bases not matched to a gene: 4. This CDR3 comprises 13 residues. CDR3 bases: TGTGCCAGCACCTGGGACAGGGACTACGAGCAGTACGTC. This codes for CASTWDRDYEQYV.

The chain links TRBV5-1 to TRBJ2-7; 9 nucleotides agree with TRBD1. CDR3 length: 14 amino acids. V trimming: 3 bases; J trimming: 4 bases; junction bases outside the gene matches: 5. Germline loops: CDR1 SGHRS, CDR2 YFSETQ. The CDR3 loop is CASSWGQGGYEQYF. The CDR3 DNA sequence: TGCGCCAGCAGCTGGGGACAGGGAGGATACGAGCAGTACTTC. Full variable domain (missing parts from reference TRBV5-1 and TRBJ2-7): KAGVTQTPRYLIKTRGQQVTLSCSPISGHRSVSWYQQTPGQGLQFLFEYFSETQRNKGNFPGRFSGRQFSNSRSEMNVSTLELGDSALYLCASSWGQGGYEQYFGPGTRLTVT.

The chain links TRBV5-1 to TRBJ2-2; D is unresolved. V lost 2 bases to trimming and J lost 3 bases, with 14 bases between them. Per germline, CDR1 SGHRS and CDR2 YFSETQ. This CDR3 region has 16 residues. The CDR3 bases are TGCGCCAGCAGCTTAAGCCTGGCAAAGGACACCGGGGAGCTGTTTTTT. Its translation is CASSLSLAKDTGELFF.